A single T cell receptor beta chain is shown here with its context. No antigen is known for it. This entry comes from a study of T cell responses to AZD1222 COVID-19 vaccine. Study-level results: After the peak T cell response, and only then, were repertoires sampled.

The CDR3 covers 14 residues. V was pared by 5 bases and J by 6 bases, with 3 bases of the junction left unmatched. Germline values: CDR1 SGHTA, CDR2 FQGNSA. Method: immunoSEQ multiplex PCR; TCRdb's copy keeps in-frame clones and lacks some. The table includes about 120,000 clones, approximately 93% detected once. Sequencing used peripheral blood, obtained on day 0 of AZD1222 vaccination. The chain has TRBV7-2 and TRBJ2-7, with TRBD2 matching 14 bases. This receptor was taken from an adult in good health. The CDR3 DNA follows: TGTGCCAGCAGCCCCGGGACTAGCGGGAGCGAGCAGTACTTC. Its protein product is CASSPGTSGSEQYF.